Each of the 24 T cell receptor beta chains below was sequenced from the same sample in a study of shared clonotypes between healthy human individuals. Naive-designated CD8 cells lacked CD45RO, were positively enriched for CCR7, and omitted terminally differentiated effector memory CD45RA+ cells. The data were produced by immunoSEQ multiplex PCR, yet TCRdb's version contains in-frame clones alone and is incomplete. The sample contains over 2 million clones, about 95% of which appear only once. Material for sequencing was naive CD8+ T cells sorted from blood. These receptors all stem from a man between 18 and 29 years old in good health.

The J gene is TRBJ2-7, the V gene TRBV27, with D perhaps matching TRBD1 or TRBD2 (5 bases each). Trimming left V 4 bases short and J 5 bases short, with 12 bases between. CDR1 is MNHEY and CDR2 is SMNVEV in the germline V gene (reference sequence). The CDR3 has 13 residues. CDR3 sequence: CASSSWGKNEQYF. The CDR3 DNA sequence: TGTGCCAGCAGTTCTTGGGGGAAGAACGAGCAGTACTTC.

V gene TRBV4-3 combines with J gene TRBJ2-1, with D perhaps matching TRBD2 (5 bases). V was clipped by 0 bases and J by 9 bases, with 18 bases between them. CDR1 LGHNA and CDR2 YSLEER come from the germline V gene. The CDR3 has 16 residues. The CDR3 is CASSQDFTDPEGEQFF. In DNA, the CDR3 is TGCGCCAGCAGCCAAGATTTCACGGACCCAGAGGGTGAGCAGTTCTTC.

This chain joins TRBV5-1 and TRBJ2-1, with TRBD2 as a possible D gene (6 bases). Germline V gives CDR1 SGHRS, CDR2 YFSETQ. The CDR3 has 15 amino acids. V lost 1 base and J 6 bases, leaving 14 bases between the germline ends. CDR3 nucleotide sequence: TGCGCCAGCAGCTTGAGTTACGGGGGACCCAATGAGCAGTTCTTC. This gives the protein CASSLSYGGPNEQFF.

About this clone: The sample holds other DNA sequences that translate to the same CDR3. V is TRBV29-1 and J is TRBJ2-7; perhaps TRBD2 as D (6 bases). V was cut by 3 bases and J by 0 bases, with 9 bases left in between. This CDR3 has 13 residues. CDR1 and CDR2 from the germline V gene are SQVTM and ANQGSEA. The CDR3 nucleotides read TGCAGCGTTGAGGGGGGAACCTCCTACGAGCAGTACTTC. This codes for CSVEGGTSYEQYF.

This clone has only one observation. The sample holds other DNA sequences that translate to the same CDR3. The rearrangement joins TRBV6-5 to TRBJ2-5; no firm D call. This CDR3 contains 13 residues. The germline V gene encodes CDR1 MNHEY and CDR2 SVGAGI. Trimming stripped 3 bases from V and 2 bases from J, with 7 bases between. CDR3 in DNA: TGTGCCAGCAGTTATCTTGGGCAAGAGACCCAGTACTTC. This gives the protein CASSYLGQETQYF.

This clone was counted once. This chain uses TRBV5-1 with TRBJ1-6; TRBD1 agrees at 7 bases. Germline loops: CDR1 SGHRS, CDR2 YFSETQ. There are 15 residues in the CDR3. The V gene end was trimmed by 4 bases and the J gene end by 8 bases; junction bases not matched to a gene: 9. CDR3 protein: CASSGTGDGYSPLHF. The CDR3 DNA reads TGCGCCAGCAGCGGTACAGGGGATGGGTATTCACCCCTCCACTTT.

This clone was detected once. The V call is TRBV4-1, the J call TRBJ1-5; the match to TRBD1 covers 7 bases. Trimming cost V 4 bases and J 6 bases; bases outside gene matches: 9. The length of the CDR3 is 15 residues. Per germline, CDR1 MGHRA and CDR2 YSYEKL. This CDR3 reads CASSLGQEDGQPQHF. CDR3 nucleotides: TGCGCCAGCAGCCTCGGACAGGAAGACGGTCAGCCCCAGCATTTT.

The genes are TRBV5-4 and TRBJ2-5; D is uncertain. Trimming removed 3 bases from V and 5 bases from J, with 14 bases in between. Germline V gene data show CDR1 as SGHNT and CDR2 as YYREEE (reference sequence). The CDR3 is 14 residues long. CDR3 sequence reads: CASSSSGAWETQYF. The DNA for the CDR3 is TGTGCCAGCAGCTCCTCGGGCGCGTGGGAGACCCAGTACTTC.

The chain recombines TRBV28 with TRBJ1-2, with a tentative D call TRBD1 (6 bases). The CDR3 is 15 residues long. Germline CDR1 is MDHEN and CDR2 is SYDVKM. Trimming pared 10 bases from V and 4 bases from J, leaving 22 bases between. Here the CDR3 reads CATKLQGTEGYGYTF. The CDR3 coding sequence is TGTGCCACCAAACTCCAGGGGACTGAGGGCTATGGCTACACCTTC.

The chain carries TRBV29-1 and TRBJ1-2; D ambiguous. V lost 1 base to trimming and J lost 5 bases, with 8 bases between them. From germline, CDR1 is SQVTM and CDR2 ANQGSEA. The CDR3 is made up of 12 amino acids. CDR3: CSVEGDPYGYTF. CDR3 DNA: TGCAGCGTTGAAGGGGATCCTTATGGCTACACCTTC.

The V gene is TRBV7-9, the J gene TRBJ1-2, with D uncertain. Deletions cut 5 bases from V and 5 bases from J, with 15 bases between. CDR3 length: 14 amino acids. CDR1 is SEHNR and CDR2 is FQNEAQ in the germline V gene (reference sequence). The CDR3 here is CASSPVLGSYGYTF. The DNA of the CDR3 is TGTGCCAGCAGCCCGGTTTTAGGGTCTTATGGCTACACCTTC.

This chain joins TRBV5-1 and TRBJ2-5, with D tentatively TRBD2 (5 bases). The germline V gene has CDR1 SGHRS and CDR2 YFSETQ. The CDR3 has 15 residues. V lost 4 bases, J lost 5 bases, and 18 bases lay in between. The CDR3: CASSEGLQTRETQYF. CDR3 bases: TGCGCCAGCAGCGAAGGACTGCAAACAAGGGAGACCCAGTACTTC.

CDR3 in DNA: TGCAGCGTTGCCACCGAGGGACCCTACTATGGCTACACCTTC. Its translation is CSVATEGPYYGYTF. V and J are TRBV29-1 and TRBJ1-2; weak D call: TRBD1 (5 bases). Germline CDR1 SQVTM, CDR2 ANQGSEA. Trimming cost V 4 bases and J 3 bases, with 15 bases left between them. The CDR3 sequence is 14 residues long.

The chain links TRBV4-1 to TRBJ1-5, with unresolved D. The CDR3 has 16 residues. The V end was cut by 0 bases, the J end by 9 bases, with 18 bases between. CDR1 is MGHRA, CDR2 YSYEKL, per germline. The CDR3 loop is CASSQDWSGGKRPQHF. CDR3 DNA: TGCGCCAGCAGCCAAGATTGGTCGGGAGGGAAGCGGCCCCAGCATTTT.

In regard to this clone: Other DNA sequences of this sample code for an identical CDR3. The CDR3 protein is CASSLGTSGSYEQYF. The CDR3 bases are TGTGCCAGCAGCTTAGGTACTAGCGGTTCCTACGAGCAGTACTTC. This sequence joins TRBV11-2 and TRBJ2-7; 8 nucleotides match TRBD2. Looked up from germline, CDR1 is SGHAT and CDR2 is FQNNGV. This CDR3 spans 15 amino acids. V gave up 1 base and J gave up 1 base; unmatched junction bases: 3.

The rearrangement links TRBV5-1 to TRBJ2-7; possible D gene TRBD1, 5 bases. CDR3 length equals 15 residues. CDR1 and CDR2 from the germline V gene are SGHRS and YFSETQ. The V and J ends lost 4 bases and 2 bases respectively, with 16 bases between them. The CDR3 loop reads CASSPPGRVPYEQYF. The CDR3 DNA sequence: TGCGCCAGCAGCCCCCCCGGCAGGGTTCCCTACGAGCAGTACTTC.

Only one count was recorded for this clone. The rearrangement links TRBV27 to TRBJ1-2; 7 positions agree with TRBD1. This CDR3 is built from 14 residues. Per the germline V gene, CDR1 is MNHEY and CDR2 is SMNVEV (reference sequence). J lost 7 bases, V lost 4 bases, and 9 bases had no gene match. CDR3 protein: CASSSQGVVGGYTF. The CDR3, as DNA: TGTGCCAGCAGTTCCCAGGGGGTAGTGGGTGGCTACACCTTC.

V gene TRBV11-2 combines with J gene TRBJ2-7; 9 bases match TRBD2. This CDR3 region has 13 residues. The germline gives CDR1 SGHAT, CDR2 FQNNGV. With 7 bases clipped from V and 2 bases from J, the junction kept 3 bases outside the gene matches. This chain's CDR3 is CASTLAGPYEQYF. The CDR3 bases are TGTGCCAGCACTCTAGCGGGGCCCTACGAGCAGTACTTC.

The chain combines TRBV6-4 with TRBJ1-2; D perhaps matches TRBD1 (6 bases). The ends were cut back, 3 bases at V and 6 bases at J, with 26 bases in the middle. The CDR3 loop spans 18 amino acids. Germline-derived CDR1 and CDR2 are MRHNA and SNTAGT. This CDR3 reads CASSESGATGENFHGYTF. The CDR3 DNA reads TGTGCCAGCAGTGAATCGGGAGCGACAGGCGAAAATTTCCATGGCTACACCTTC.

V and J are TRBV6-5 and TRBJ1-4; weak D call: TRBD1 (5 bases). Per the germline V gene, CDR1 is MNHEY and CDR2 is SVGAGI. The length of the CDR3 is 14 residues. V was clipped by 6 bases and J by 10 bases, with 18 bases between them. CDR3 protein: CASSSGPRLGKLFF. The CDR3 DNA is TGTGCCAGCAGCTCAGGGCCCCGGCTAGGAAAACTGTTTTTT.

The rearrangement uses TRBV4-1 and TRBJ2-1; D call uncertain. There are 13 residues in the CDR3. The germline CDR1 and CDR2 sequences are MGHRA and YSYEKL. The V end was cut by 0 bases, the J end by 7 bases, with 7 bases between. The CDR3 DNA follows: TGCGCCAGCAGCCAAGAGTGGGAAAATGAGCAGTTCTTC. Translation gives CASSQEWENEQFF.

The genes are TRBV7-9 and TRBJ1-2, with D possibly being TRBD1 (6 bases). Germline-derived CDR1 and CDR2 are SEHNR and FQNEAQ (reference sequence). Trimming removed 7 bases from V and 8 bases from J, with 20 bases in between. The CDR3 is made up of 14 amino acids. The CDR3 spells CASNPGTSLGGYTF. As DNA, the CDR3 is TGTGCCAGCAATCCCGGGACATCCTTGGGGGGCTACACCTTC. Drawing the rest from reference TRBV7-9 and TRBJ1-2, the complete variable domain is DTGVSQNPRHKITKRGQNVTFRCDPISEHNRLYWYRQTLGQGPEFLTYFQNEAQLEKSRLLSDRFSAERPKGSFSTLEIQRTEQGDSAMYLCASNPGTSLGGYTFGSGTRLTVV.

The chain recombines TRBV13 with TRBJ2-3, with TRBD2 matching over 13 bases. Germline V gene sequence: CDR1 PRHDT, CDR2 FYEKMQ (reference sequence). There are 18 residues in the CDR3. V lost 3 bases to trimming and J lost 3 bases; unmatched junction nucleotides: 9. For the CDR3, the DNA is TGTGCCAGCAGCTTCCAAGGACTAGCGGGAGTAATGACAGATACGCAGTATTTT. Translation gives CASSFQGLAGVMTDTQYF.

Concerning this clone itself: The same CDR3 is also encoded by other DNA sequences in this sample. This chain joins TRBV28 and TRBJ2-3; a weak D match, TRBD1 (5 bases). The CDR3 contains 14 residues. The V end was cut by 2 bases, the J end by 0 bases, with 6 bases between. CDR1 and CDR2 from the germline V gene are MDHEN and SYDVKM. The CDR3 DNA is TGTGCCAGCAGTTTAGGACAAAGCACAGATACGCAGTATTTT. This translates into CASSLGQSTDTQYF.